The subject of this entry is one T cell receptor (beta chain). The antigen is not known. This specimen comes from a study of cytomegalovirus exposure and HLA in healthy donors. Study overall: Within an early data release were tens of millions of unique TCRs drawn from HLA-typed donors.

Study-wide points: Follow-up analysis found HLA locus-dependent TCR association rates, highest for DRB1 and lowest for HLA-C. The study dropped some indistinguishable V segments, TRBV6-2 and TRBV6-3 among them. Specific recognition of CMV antigens was confirmed in vitro for three chains (all CMV-associated).

Both 60 Vbeta primers and 13 Jbeta primers went into the PCR. Sequencing was performed with immunoSEQ multiplex PCR; in TCRdb, only in-frame clones are kept and a portion is missing. The table shows around 78,000 clones, with less than 85% occurring only once. Trimming removed 3 bases from V and 8 bases from J, with 14 bases in between. CDR3 size: 14 residues. Per germline, CDR1 MNHEY and CDR2 SMNVEV (reference sequence). Sequencing was performed on PBMCs. The sequence derives from a male donor in good health and CMV-seronegative. The chain uses TRBV27 and TRBJ2-1, with D possibly matching TRBD1 (7 bases). The CDR3 is CASSLRVRGDEQFF. Written as DNA, the CDR3 is TGTGCCAGCAGTTTGAGGGTCAGGGGGGATGAGCAGTTCTTC.